The clone carrying this TCR beta chain has more than one count but fewer than ten. Its specificity is unknown. Of the isolated RNA, all was reverse transcribed, and so the sequenced material was expressed TCRB transcripts. The assay was immunoSEQ multiplex PCR, and TCRdb's table has in-frame clones only and misses some. This table has roughly 100,000 clones, 28% appearing once. Sorting based on CD45RO/CCR7/CD25/CD127/CD95/CD27 separated CD4+ naive, central memory, regulatory and stem cell-like memory cells. The sample is drawn from a study of beta chain features in type 1 diabetes. About the research overall: Summed over all samples, the examined sorted cells came to some 99 million.

Unmatched junction bases numbered 19, after V lost 4 bases and J lost 4 bases. This CDR3 has 19 residues. Germline CDR1 and CDR2: SGHTA and FQGNSA. Overall study results and limits: Fewer insertions but more deletions were seen at VDJ junctions in type 1 diabetes patients. TCRB CDR3s were moderately but significantly shorter in Type 1 diabetes patients in all four CD4+ subsets. Whether TCRB rearrangement is influenced by HLA type was left unresolved in this analysis.

The source is a woman younger than 30 with type 1 diabetes. The chain recombines TRBV7-2 with TRBJ2-3; 8 bases fit TRBD2. Sequenced: central memory CD4+ T cells from blood. The CDR3 DNA reads TGTGCCAGCAGCTCTTGGCCCAGTAGCGGGATCCGGAAGTCAGATACGCAGTATTTT. Its protein is CASSSWPSSGIRKSDTQYF.